Shown below are 2 T cell receptor beta chains from a single sample sequenced in a study of CD8 T cells in Susac syndrome. The RNA input was roughly 0.45 to 1 ug, and it was reverse transcribed with random hexamers. TCRdb analysed the immunoSEQ multiplex PCR reads with MiXCR anew, one entry per CDR3 protein. The repertoire holds under 200,000 distinct CDR3 sequences, with approximately 94% as singletons. Sequencing was carried out using CD4+ T cells from PBMCs. Source of these receptors: a human donor in good health.

In DNA, the CDR3 is TGCAGCGTTGCTGCTAGCGGGGGGGCGGGGACCCAGTACTTC. Protein product: CSVAASGGAGTQYF. The chain is built from TRBV29-1 and TRBJ2-5; 12 bases align to TRBD2. Germline CDR1 SQVTM, CDR2 ANQGSEA. J gave up 7 bases and V 4 bases, and 7 bases lay outside the gene matches. CDR3 length: 14 residues. Using reference TRBV29-1 and TRBJ2-5 for the parts outside the CDR3, the full variable domain is SAVISQKPSRDICQRGTSLTIQCQVDSQVTMMFWYRQQPGQSLTLIATANQGSEATYESGFVIDKFPISRPNLTFSTLTVSNMSPEDSSIYLCSVAASGGAGTQYFGPGTRLLVL.

This chain uses TRBV7-2 with TRBJ2-5; 8 bases line up with TRBD1. V lost 2 bases, J lost 5 bases, and 7 bases stayed unmatched. The CDR3 sequence is 15 residues long. Germline V gives CDR1 SGHTA, CDR2 FQGNSA. This chain's CDR3 is CASSLMTGAGETQYF. The CDR3 DNA follows: TGTGCCAGCAGCTTAATGACAGGGGCGGGGGAGACCCAGTACTTC.